One sample yielded the 29 T cell receptor beta chains listed below, sequenced in a study of T cells after yellow fever vaccination. TCRdb reanalysed the 5' RACE reads using MiXCR and keeps one entry per CDR3 protein. The sample carries tens of thousands of distinct CDR3 sequences, roughly 7.7% recorded once. Material: CD8+ T cells sorted from PBMCs, obtained on the day of the yellow fever booster vaccination. The receptor source for this set is a man aged 25-40 years who received the YFV17D yellow fever vaccine.

Only a few counts were recorded for this clonotype. The gene calls are TRBV30 and TRBJ2-1; weak D call: TRBD2 (6 bases). CDR1 and CDR2 (germline): GTSNPN, SVGIG (reference sequence). Trimming took off 4 bases at V and 6 bases at J, with 22 bases between the two ends. CDR3 length equals 16 residues. DNA of the CDR3: TGTGCCTGGAAGGGCACGGTGTGGGAGGCTTTCAATGAGCAGTTCTTC. Its translation is CAWKGTVWEAFNEQFF.

This clonotype was seen many times. The V and J genes are TRBV7-6 and TRBJ2-1; D remains unclear. CDR1 and CDR2 (germline): SGHVS, FNYEAQ. The CDR3 runs 14 residues. Trimming took 6 bases from V and 8 from J, leaving 17 bases between them. This CDR3 is CASRRTEVGDEQFF. CDR3 bases: TGTGCCAGCAGACGTACTGAGGTTGGGGATGAGCAGTTCTTC.

The chain joins TRBV5-1 to TRBJ2-5, with D uncertain. CDR1 is SGHRS and CDR2 is YFSETQ in the germline V gene. The ends were cut back, 4 bases at V and 4 bases at J, with 17 bases in the middle. The CDR3 covers 15 residues. CDR3: CASSPYGGERETQYF. The CDR3 bases are TGCGCCAGCAGCCCGTATGGTGGCGAACGAGAGACCCAGTACTTC.

This clonotype was seen only a few times. The rearrangement uses TRBV14 and TRBJ2-7; TRBD1 matches 7 bases. Germline CDR1 and CDR2: SGHDN and FVKESK. The CDR3 spans 14 residues. Trimming at V came to 3 bases and at J to 1 base, leaving 3 bases not matched to a gene. The CDR3 reads CASSHPGQSYEQYF. The CDR3 DNA follows: TGTGCCAGCAGCCATCCGGGACAGTCCTACGAGCAGTACTTC.

The chain recombines TRBV7-6 with TRBJ2-2, with TRBD1 matching 7 bases. The CDR3 runs 16 residues. CDR1 and CDR2 from the germline V gene are SGHVS and FNYEAQ. Trimming cost V 6 bases and J 0 bases; bases outside gene matches: 7. The chain's CDR3 is CASRGDRRSNTGELFF. For the CDR3, the DNA is TGTGCCAGCAGAGGGGACAGACGCTCGAACACCGGGGAGCTGTTTTTT.

This clonotype was picked up many times. The rearrangement links TRBV13 to TRBJ1-2, with 8 bases matching TRBD1. The CDR3 is 16 residues long. Per germline, CDR1 PRHDT and CDR2 FYEKMQ (reference sequence). V was clipped by 2 bases and J by 7 bases; unmatched bases: 12. The CDR3 region is CASSLQMDRVGPGYTF. Written as DNA, the CDR3 is TGTGCCAGCAGCTTACAAATGGACAGGGTTGGTCCTGGCTACACCTTC.

This clonotype was counted between two and nine times. The V gene is TRBV9, the J gene TRBJ2-7; D is perhaps TRBD1 (6 bases). V was cut by 0 bases and J by 2 bases, with 9 bases left in between. Germline V lookup: CDR1 SGDLS, CDR2 YYNGEE. The CDR3 spans 14 residues. This chain's CDR3 is CASSVAPGAYEQYF. CDR3 in DNA: TGTGCCAGCAGCGTAGCTCCAGGGGCCTACGAGCAGTACTTC.

This clonotype was recorded at least ten times. The rearrangement uses TRBV20-1 and TRBJ2-5; no definite D call. Trimming removed 5 bases from V and 5 bases from J, with 9 bases in between. CDR1 and CDR2 (germline): DFQATT, SNEGSKA (reference sequence). The CDR3 loop spans 11 amino acids. The CDR3 coding sequence is TGCAGTGCTGTCTATGCTGAGACCCAGTACTTC. Protein product: CSAVYAETQYF.

This clonotype is medium-sized by share. This sequence joins TRBV3-1 and TRBJ1-5; no reliable D call. This CDR3 spans 15 amino acids. Germline V gene sequence: CDR1 LGHDT, CDR2 YNNKEL (reference sequence). V shed 1 base and J shed 0 bases, with 7 bases lying between them. The CDR3 spells CASSQGGYSNQPQHF. CDR3 DNA: TGTGCCAGCAGCCAAGGAGGGTATAGCAATCAGCCCCAGCATTTT.

This clonotype showed up just a few times. The chain combines TRBV19 with TRBJ2-1, with D unresolved. CDR3 length: 15 residues. V lost 0 bases and J lost 0, with 6 bases in between. Looked up from germline, CDR1 is LNHDA and CDR2 is SQIVND (reference sequence). CDR3 nucleotides: TGTGCCAGTAGTATAGACCCGAGCTCCTACAATGAGCAGTTCTTC. Its protein product is CASSIDPSSYNEQFF. Full variable domain (remainder filled in from reference TRBV19 and TRBJ2-1): DGGITQSPKYLFRKEGQNVTLSCEQNLNHDAMYWYRQDPGQGLRLIYYSQIVNDFQKGDIAEGYSVSREKKESFPLTVTSAQKNPTAFYLCASSIDPSSYNEQFFGPGTRLTVL.

The J gene is TRBJ1-5, the V gene TRBV20-1; D remains unclear. The V end was cut by 0 bases, the J end by 3 bases, with 12 bases between. Germline V gives CDR1 DFQATT, CDR2 SNEGSKA (reference sequence). The CDR3 sequence is 15 residues long. The CDR3 is CSARDLGGYNQPQHF. For the CDR3, the DNA is TGCAGTGCTAGAGATCTGGGAGGTTACAATCAGCCCCAGCATTTT.

The chain combines TRBV7-8 with TRBJ2-7; TRBD2 agrees at 12 bases. The J segment lost 3 bases and the V segment lost 7 bases, leaving 7 bases of the junction unmatched. Germline V gene data show CDR1 as SGHVS and CDR2 as FQNEAQ. The CDR3 extends over 15 amino acids. The CDR3 reads CASTGGTSGYYEQYF. The CDR3 DNA is TGTGCCAGCACCGGAGGGACTAGCGGGTACTACGAGCAGTACTTC.

The genes are TRBV14 and TRBJ2-5, with TRBD2 matching over 14 bases. The CDR3 runs to 16 residues. The junction had 8 bases not matched to a gene; V was cut back by 6 bases and J by 5 bases. Germline V lookup: CDR1 SGHDN, CDR2 FVKESK. CDR3 coding DNA: TGTGCCAGCAGATCCGGACTAGCGGGGGGTCGGGAGACCCAGTACTTC. This codes for CASRSGLAGGRETQYF.

The chain employs TRBV30 and TRBJ1-4; D remains ambiguous. CDR3 length: 12 amino acids. In germline, CDR1 is GTSNPN, CDR2 SVGIG (reference sequence). V was pared by 1 base and J by 6 bases, with 6 bases between. The CDR3 protein is CAWSGLDEKLFF. CDR3 nucleotide sequence: TGTGCCTGGAGTGGCCTGGATGAAAAACTGTTTTTT.

The chain has TRBV6-1 and TRBJ2-3; 9 nucleotides align to TRBD2. The CDR3 length is 17 residues. V shed 6 bases and J 2 bases; nucleotides not matched to a gene: 12. Germline V gene data show CDR1 as MNHNS and CDR2 as SASEGT. Written as DNA, the CDR3 is TGTGCCAGCAGCTCCAGACTTAGCGGGAGCACCACAGATACGCAGTATTTT. Protein product: CASSSRLSGSTTDTQYF.

This clonotype came up many times. The genes are TRBV2 and TRBJ2-3; TRBD2 matches at 8 bases. With 7 bases clipped from V and 3 bases from J, the junction kept 15 bases outside the gene matches. Per germline, CDR1 SNHLY and CDR2 FYNNEI. This CDR3 is built from 17 residues. The CDR3 DNA follows: TGTGCCAGCAATTTGCAACTAGCGGAGGAGGGGACAGATACGCAGTATTTT. Translating it yields CASNLQLAEEGTDTQYF.

This clonotype appeared a single time. A much larger clone differs by one base, so this may be a read error. The V gene is TRBV19, the J gene TRBJ2-1; TRBD2 matches at 7 bases. There are 13 residues in the CDR3. Germline assignment: CDR1 LNHDA and CDR2 SQIVND (reference sequence). Losses at the gene ends were 7 bases for V and 12 bases for J; bases not matched to a gene: 12. CDR3 sequence reads: CASTPGLSGMQFF. The CDR3, as DNA: TGTGCCAGTACCCCGGGACTATCGGGAATGCAGTTCTTC.

This clonotype was detected many times. The V call is TRBV3-1, the J call TRBJ2-7, with TRBD2 identical over 10 bases. The ends lost 3 bases at V and 3 bases at J; junction bases unmatched: 2. Looked up from germline, CDR1 is LGHDT and CDR2 is YNNKEL (reference sequence). The length of the CDR3 is 14 residues. The CDR3: CASSHSGRLYEQYF. CDR3 DNA sequence: TGTGCCAGCAGCCATAGCGGGAGGCTCTACGAGCAGTACTTC.

On this clonotype: A clone one base away is much larger, so this may be a read error. The V and J genes are TRBV12-3 or TRBV12-4 and TRBJ2-1; TRBD2 matches 7 bases. The CDR3 sequence is 16 residues long. J gave up 4 bases and V 6 bases, and 12 bases lay outside the gene matches. The CDR3 DNA is TGTGCCAGCAGCCTTGCCGGGACTAACGGTTACAATGAGCAGTTCTTC. Amino acid sequence: CASSLAGTNGYNEQFF.

This clonotype has a handful of counts. This chain connects TRBV9 to TRBJ2-1; D possibly corresponds to TRBD1 (6 bases). The CDR3 length is 15 residues. CDR1 and CDR2 (germline): SGDLS, YYNGEE. Trimming stripped 0 bases from V and 4 bases from J, with 11 bases between. CDR3 loop: CASSVAQGRYNEQFF. CDR3 bases: TGTGCCAGCAGCGTAGCACAGGGCCGATACAATGAGCAGTTCTTC.

This clonotype was counted a few times. The chain links TRBV12-3 or TRBV12-4 to TRBJ2-5; TRBD2 is a possible D gene (7 bases). V lost 6 bases to trimming and J lost 5 bases, with 19 bases between them. The CDR3 totals 15 residues. Here the CDR3 reads CASSQRRGGWETQYF. The DNA for the CDR3 is TGTGCCAGCAGCCAAAGGAGGGGGGGTTGGGAGACCCAGTACTTC.

This clonotype was seen a few times. The chain recombines TRBV5-6 with TRBJ1-1; 12 positions match TRBD1. Germline V CDR1 and CDR2: SGHDT, YYEEEE. The length of the CDR3 is 19 residues. The V segment lost 4 bases and the J segment 7 bases; nucleotides outside the gene matches: 20. CDR3 residues: CASSGTGTGGVSSFGEAFF. The CDR3 DNA reads TGTGCCAGCAGCGGAACCGGGACAGGGGGCGTATCTTCATTTGGTGAAGCTTTCTTT. The variable domain in full, with the rest retrieved from reference TRBV5-6 and TRBJ1-1, is DAGVTQSPTHLIKTRGQQVTLRCSPKSGHDTVSWYQQALGQGPQFIFQYYEEEERQRGNFPDRFSGHQFPNYSSELNVNALLLGDSALYLCASSGTGTGGVSSFGEAFFGQGTRLTVV.

The sample holds a few counts of this clonotype. The rearrangement joins TRBV6-4 to TRBJ2-1; TRBD2 matches at 10 bases. The germline V gene encodes CDR1 MRHNA and CDR2 SNTAGT. This CDR3 region has 15 residues. The junction had 1 base not matched to a gene; V was cut back by 5 bases and J by 0 bases. CDR3 bases: TGTGCCAGCAGTCTAGCGGGGGACTCCTACAATGAGCAGTTCTTC. Translated, it gives CASSLAGDSYNEQFF.

The V gene is TRBV5-1, the J gene TRBJ2-3; a possible D gene is TRBD2 (5 bases). V dropped 3 bases and J dropped 4 bases, with 12 bases sitting between them. CDR1 and CDR2 from the germline V gene are SGHRS and YFSETQ. CDR3 length equals 14 residues. The CDR3 DNA reads TGCGCCAGCAGCTCTACCCCCGGGGCAGATACGCAGTATTTT. Protein product: CASSSTPGADTQYF. The full variable domain, in which reference TRBV5-1 and TRBJ2-3 provide the parts outside the CDR3, is KAGVTQTPRYLIKTRGQQVTLSCSPISGHRSVSWYQQTPGQGLQFLFEYFSETQRNKGNFPGRFSGRQFSNSRSEMNVSTLELGDSALYLCASSSTPGADTQYFGPGTRLTVL.

The sample holds many counts of this clonotype. The rearrangement uses TRBV12-3 or TRBV12-4 and TRBJ2-1; D unclear. V gave up 6 bases and J gave up 8 bases, with 8 bases separating them. The CDR3 totals 11 residues. CDR3 loop: CASRSSYEQFF. The CDR3 DNA sequence: TGTGCCAGCAGGAGTTCCTATGAGCAGTTCTTC.

The V and J genes are TRBV6-2 or TRBV6-3 and TRBJ2-1; D not resolved. This CDR3 contains 12 residues. Germline V gene data show CDR1 as MNHEY and CDR2 as SVGEGT. V shed 8 bases and J shed 6 bases, with 11 bases lying between them. This CDR3 reads CASGPDLNEQFF. The CDR3 coding sequence is TGTGCCAGCGGGCCCGACCTCAATGAGCAGTTCTTC.

The chain employs TRBV4-3 and TRBJ2-1; TRBD2 might be the D (6 bases). The CDR3 is 13 residues long. Per the germline V gene, CDR1 is LGHNA and CDR2 is YSLEER. V lost 4 bases to trimming and J lost 13 bases, with 17 bases between them. The CDR3 protein is CASSPEPGLAQFF. CDR3 DNA: TGCGCCAGCAGCCCAGAACCGGGACTCGCCCAGTTCTTC.

This clonotype has a count of ten or more. This chain connects TRBV5-1 to TRBJ1-1; D is possibly TRBD1 (6 bases). This CDR3 is 12 amino acids long. Trimming pared 9 bases from V and 3 bases from J, leaving 12 bases between. CDR1 and CDR2 from the germline V gene are SGHRS and YFSETQ. DNA for the CDR3: TGCGCCAACAGGGATGGTGACACTGAAGCTTTCTTT. It translates to CANRDGDTEAFF.

The chain couples TRBV20-1 to TRBJ2-6; D is unresolved. The CDR3 has 16 residues. Per the germline V gene, CDR1 is DFQATT and CDR2 is SNEGSKA (reference sequence). With 2 bases removed from V and 0 bases from J, the gap between germline ends came to 11 bases. The DNA of the CDR3 is TGCAGTGCTAGAAGCGAAGGCCTCTCTGGGGCCAACGTCCTGACTTTC. Protein sequence: CSARSEGLSGANVLTF.